This is a list of T cell receptor beta chains from one sample in a study of cytomegalovirus exposure and HLA in healthy donors. Measured with immunoSEQ multiplex PCR; TCRdb has only the in-frame clones, and not every one. The sample carries about 150,000 clones, nearly 80% recorded once. The sample consisted of PBMCs. The receptors stem from a woman in her forties in good health and CMV-seronegative. The CDR3 runs from the conserved cysteine through the conserved F or W. A D gene is named only where the DNA matches it firmly. Clone size is not always given. Where it is, it says once, few, many or a class for expanded clones.

V gene: TRBV11-2
J gene: TRBJ2-7
D gene: NA
clone size: NA
CDR3 length: 15
CDR3 protein: CASSGQRTKGYEQYF
CDR3 DNA: TGTGCCAGCAGCGGGCAGCGGACCAAGGGCTACGAGCAGTACTTC

V gene: TRBV6-5
J gene: TRBJ1-2
D gene: TRBD1
clone size: once
CDR3 length: 12
CDR3 protein: CASRTGDYGYTF
CDR3 DNA: TGTGCCAGCAGGACAGGGGACTATGGCTACACCTTC

V gene: TRBV12-5
J gene: TRBJ2-1
D gene: NA
clone size: NA
CDR3 length: 16
CDR3 protein: CASGLDGGPSYNEQFF
CDR3 DNA: TGTGCTAGTGGTTTGGACGGGGGGCCATCCTACAATGAGCAGTTCTTC

V gene: TRBV6-1
J gene: TRBJ2-7
D gene: NA
clone size: NA
CDR3 length: 15
CDR3 protein: CASSVGDTHSYEQYF
CDR3 DNA: TGTGCCAGCAGTGTAGGGGACACCCACTCCTACGAGCAGTACTTC

V gene: TRBV4-2
J gene: TRBJ2-5
D gene: NA
clone size: NA
CDR3 length: 14
CDR3 protein: CASSQVATQETQYF
CDR3 DNA: TGTGCCAGCAGCCAAGTGGCCACCCAAGAGACCCAGTACTTC

V gene: TRBV15
J gene: TRBJ1-1
D gene: NA
clone size: NA
CDR3 length: 17
CDR3 protein: CATSRDPVRYQITEAFF
CDR3 DNA: TGTGCCACCAGCAGAGACCCTGTGAGGTACCAAATCACTGAAGCTTTCTTT

V gene: TRBV5-4
J gene: TRBJ2-7
D gene: TRBD2
clone size: once
CDR3 length: 15
CDR3 protein: CASSLVGGGAYEQYF
CDR3 DNA: TGTGCCAGCAGCTTGGTTGGCGGGGGGGCCTACGAGCAGTACTTC

V gene: TRBV5-5
J gene: TRBJ2-3
D gene: NA
clone size: NA
CDR3 length: 17
CDR3 protein: CASSLALTSQDTDTQYF
CDR3 DNA: TGTGCCAGCAGCTTGGCATTAACTAGCCAGGACACAGATACGCAGTATTTT

V gene: TRBV5-1
J gene: TRBJ2-1
D gene: NA
clone size: NA
CDR3 length: 13
CDR3 protein: CASSLALAPEQFF
CDR3 DNA: TGCGCCAGCAGCTTGGCCCTAGCACCTGAGCAGTTCTTC

V gene: TRBV5-6
J gene: TRBJ2-5
D gene: NA
clone size: NA
CDR3 length: 19
CDR3 protein: CASSLEGGGRLVKTETQYF
CDR3 DNA: TGTGCCAGCAGCTTGGAGGGGGGGGGCCGATTGGTAAAGACAGAGACCCAGTACTTC

V gene: TRBV5-1
J gene: TRBJ2-3
D gene: TRBD2
clone size: NA
CDR3 length: 16
CDR3 protein: CASSLVGSGATDTQYF
CDR3 DNA: TGCGCCAGCAGCTTGGTTGGTAGCGGGGCCACAGATACGCAGTATTTT

V gene: TRBV7-9
J gene: TRBJ2-5
D gene: NA
clone size: NA
CDR3 length: 11
CDR3 protein: CASSPGETQYF
CDR3 DNA: TGTGCCAGCAGCCCGGGGGAGACCCAGTACTTC

V gene: TRBV28
J gene: TRBJ1-6
D gene: TRBD1
clone size: NA
CDR3 length: 15
CDR3 protein: CASSSHRGGNSPLHF
CDR3 DNA: TGTGCCAGCAGTTCCCACAGGGGTGGTAATTCACCCCTCCACTTT

V gene: TRBV6-1
J gene: TRBJ2-1
D gene: TRBD1
clone size: NA
CDR3 length: 17
CDR3 protein: CASSEALRQGARDEQFF
CDR3 DNA: TGTGCCAGCAGTGAAGCCCTTCGACAGGGGGCGAGGGATGAGCAGTTCTTC

V gene: TRBV5-1
J gene: TRBJ1-1
D gene: NA
clone size: once
CDR3 length: 13
CDR3 protein: CASFGQRNTEAFF
CDR3 DNA: TGCGCCAGCTTCGGACAGCGGAACACTGAAGCTTTCTTT

V gene: TRBV27
J gene: TRBJ2-5
D gene: TRBD1
clone size: NA
CDR3 length: 13
CDR3 protein: CASRDRPFVTQYF
CDR3 DNA: TGTGCCAGCAGGGACAGGCCGTTTGTGACCCAGTACTTC

V gene: TRBV19
J gene: TRBJ1-5
D gene: NA
clone size: NA
CDR3 length: 15
CDR3 protein: CASQNLFGDNQPQHF
CDR3 DNA: TGTGCCAGTCAGAACCTATTTGGAGACAATCAGCCCCAGCATTTT

V gene: TRBV7-3
J gene: TRBJ2-5
D gene: NA
clone size: NA
CDR3 length: 14
CDR3 protein: CASSLDWFQETQYF
CDR3 DNA: TGTGCCAGCAGCTTAGACTGGTTCCAAGAGACCCAGTACTTC

V gene: TRBV5-1
J gene: TRBJ1-1
D gene: NA
clone size: few
CDR3 length: 14
CDR3 protein: CASSLGPTGPEAFF
CDR3 DNA: TGCGCCAGCAGCTTGGGGCCGACAGGTCCCGAAGCTTTCTTT

V gene: TRBV28
J gene: TRBJ1-2
D gene: NA
clone size: NA
CDR3 length: 15
CDR3 protein: CASSSGGRGEGGYTF
CDR3 DNA: TGTGCCAGCAGTTCCGGAGGGAGGGGGGAGGGGGGCTACACCTTC

V gene: TRBV6-1
J gene: TRBJ1-1
D gene: NA
clone size: NA
CDR3 length: 20
CDR3 protein: CASSEALRGEWGVKNTEAFF
CDR3 DNA: TGTGCCAGCAGTGAAGCGCTTCGGGGTGAATGGGGGGTTAAGAACACTGAAGCTTTCTTT

V gene: TRBV2
J gene: TRBJ1-2
D gene: TRBD1
clone size: NA
CDR3 length: 13
CDR3 protein: CASKDRPFYGYTF
CDR3 DNA: TGTGCCAGCAAGGACAGGCCTTTCTATGGCTACACCTTC

V gene: TRBV6-5
J gene: TRBJ2-7
D gene: TRBD2
clone size: NA
CDR3 length: 14
CDR3 protein: CASSYSGGGYEQYF
CDR3 DNA: TGTGCCAGCAGTTACTCTGGCGGGGGCTACGAGCAGTACTTC

V gene: TRBV19
J gene: TRBJ1-1
D gene: TRBD1
clone size: NA
CDR3 length: 17
CDR3 protein: CASNLRATGLMNTEAFF
CDR3 DNA: TGTGCCAGTAACCTCCGGGCGACAGGGTTAATGAACACTGAAGCTTTCTTT

V gene: TRBV27
J gene: TRBJ2-3
D gene: NA
clone size: once
CDR3 length: 14
CDR3 protein: CASSPQRQVDTQYF
CDR3 DNA: TGTGCCAGCAGTCCCCAGCGACAGGTCGATACGCAGTATTTT

V gene: TRBV2
J gene: TRBJ2-1
D gene: NA
clone size: NA
CDR3 length: 14
CDR3 protein: CASSVLVTYNEQFF
CDR3 DNA: TGTGCCAGTTCGGTGCTCGTTACCTACAATGAGCAGTTCTTC

V gene: TRBV5-1
J gene: TRBJ2-1
D gene: TRBD2
clone size: NA
CDR3 length: 16
CDR3 protein: CASSRIAGRNVDEQFF
CDR3 DNA: TGCGCCAGCAGTCGCATAGCGGGGAGGAACGTCGATGAGCAGTTCTTC

V gene: TRBV7-3
J gene: TRBJ2-2
D gene: NA
clone size: NA
CDR3 length: 15
CDR3 protein: CASSFTGPNTGELFF
CDR3 DNA: TGTGCCAGCAGCTTTACAGGGCCGAACACCGGGGAGCTGTTTTTT

V gene: TRBV2
J gene: TRBJ2-1
D gene: TRBD2
clone size: NA
CDR3 length: 14
CDR3 protein: CASRTSGGYNEQFF
CDR3 DNA: TGTGCCAGCAGGACTAGCGGGGGTTACAATGAGCAGTTCTTC

V gene: TRBV27
J gene: TRBJ2-7
D gene: NA
clone size: NA
CDR3 length: 14
CDR3 protein: CASSFRGSSYEQYF
CDR3 DNA: TGTGCCAGCAGTTTTCGGGGGTCCTCCTACGAGCAGTACTTC

V gene: TRBV18
J gene: TRBJ2-3
D gene: TRBD2
clone size: NA
CDR3 length: 16
CDR3 protein: CASSSGTSGETDTQYF
CDR3 DNA: TGTGCCAGCTCATCGGGTACTAGCGGGGAAACAGATACGCAGTATTTT

V gene: TRBV27
J gene: TRBJ1-2
D gene: NA
clone size: NA
CDR3 length: 14
CDR3 protein: CASRSNLEDYGYTF
CDR3 DNA: TGTGCCAGCAGGTCAAACTTAGAGGACTATGGCTACACCTTC

V gene: TRBV5-1
J gene: TRBJ1-6
D gene: TRBD1
clone size: few
CDR3 length: 15
CDR3 protein: CASSLVSDRASPLHF
CDR3 DNA: TGCGCCAGCAGCTTGGTTTCGGACAGGGCATCACCCCTCCACTTT

V gene: TRBV28
J gene: TRBJ1-1
D gene: TRBD1
clone size: NA
CDR3 length: 12
CDR3 protein: CASSSTGIEAFF
CDR3 DNA: TGTGCCAGCAGTTCGACAGGGATTGAAGCTTTCTTT

V gene: TRBV5-8
J gene: TRBJ2-7
D gene: NA
clone size: NA
CDR3 length: 12
CDR3 protein: CASSPPYYEQYF
CDR3 DNA: TGTGCCAGCAGCCCCCCCTACTACGAGCAGTACTTC

V gene: TRBV28
J gene: TRBJ2-7
D gene: NA
clone size: NA
CDR3 length: 11
CDR3 protein: CASAEIYEQYF
CDR3 DNA: TGTGCCAGTGCGGAGATCTACGAGCAGTACTTC

V gene: TRBV19
J gene: TRBJ1-5
D gene: NA
clone size: few
CDR3 length: 14
CDR3 protein: CASSIQRGNQPQHF
CDR3 DNA: TGTGCCAGTAGTATTCAGCGGGGGAATCAGCCCCAGCATTTT

V gene: TRBV7-9
J gene: TRBJ1-4
D gene: NA
clone size: NA
CDR3 length: 13
CDR3 protein: CASVSATNEKLFF
CDR3 DNA: TGTGCCAGCGTCAGTGCAACTAATGAAAAACTGTTTTTT

V gene: TRBV7-8
J gene: TRBJ2-2
D gene: NA
clone size: NA
CDR3 length: 14
CDR3 protein: CASSPEENTGELFF
CDR3 DNA: TGTGCCAGCAGCCCAGAAGAGAACACCGGGGAGCTGTTTTTT

V gene: TRBV13
J gene: TRBJ2-5
D gene: NA
clone size: NA
CDR3 length: 14
CDR3 protein: CASSRYGGGETQYF
CDR3 DNA: TGTGCCAGCAGCCGATATGGGGGCGGAGAGACCCAGTACTTC

V gene: TRBV11-2
J gene: TRBJ2-7
D gene: TRBD2
clone size: NA
CDR3 length: 18
CDR3 protein: CASSPISRGGGNSYEQYF
CDR3 DNA: TGTGCCAGCAGCCCAATTTCTAGGGGCGGGGGAAACTCCTACGAGCAGTACTTC

V gene: TRBV7-9
J gene: TRBJ1-4
D gene: TRBD1
clone size: NA
CDR3 length: 15
CDR3 protein: CASSLAFRGQEKLFF
CDR3 DNA: TGTGCCAGCAGCTTAGCTTTCAGGGGGCAGGAAAAACTGTTTTTT

V gene: TRBV11-1
J gene: TRBJ2-5
D gene: NA
clone size: NA
CDR3 length: 16
CDR3 protein: CASSLAPPPRLETQYF
CDR3 DNA: TGTGCCAGCAGCTTAGCGCCCCCCCCTAGGTTGGAGACCCAGTACTTC

V gene: TRBV29-1
J gene: TRBJ2-1
D gene: NA
clone size: NA
CDR3 length: 12
CDR3 protein: CSARAQGYEQFF
CDR3 DNA: TGCAGCGCCAGGGCCCAAGGATATGAGCAGTTCTTC

V gene: TRBV6-5
J gene: TRBJ2-1
D gene: NA
clone size: NA
CDR3 length: 15
CDR3 protein: CASSYAGAAYNEQFF
CDR3 DNA: TGTGCCAGCAGTTATGCGGGGGCCGCCTACAATGAGCAGTTCTTC

V gene: TRBV5-6
J gene: TRBJ1-6
D gene: TRBD1
clone size: NA
CDR3 length: 14
CDR3 protein: CASSAGQGQSPLHF
CDR3 DNA: TGTGCCAGCAGCGCCGGACAGGGGCAATCACCCCTCCACTTT

V gene: TRBV7-6
J gene: TRBJ1-3
D gene: NA
clone size: NA
CDR3 length: 17
CDR3 protein: CASSPTQGFLSGNTIYF
CDR3 DNA: TGTGCCAGCAGCCCTACCCAGGGGTTTCTCTCTGGAAACACCATATATTTT

V gene: TRBV6-1
J gene: TRBJ1-4
D gene: NA
clone size: few
CDR3 length: 18
CDR3 protein: CASSEDPYRARTNEKLFF
CDR3 DNA: TGTGCCAGCAGTGAAGATCCATACAGGGCCCGGACTAATGAAAAACTGTTTTTT

V gene: TRBV15
J gene: TRBJ1-1
D gene: TRBD1
clone size: once
CDR3 length: 16
CDR3 protein: CATSRRVGTGDTEAFF
CDR3 DNA: TGTGCCACCAGCAGAAGGGTCGGGACAGGGGACACTGAAGCTTTCTTT

V gene: TRBV5-1
J gene: TRBJ2-3
D gene: NA
clone size: NA
CDR3 length: 15
CDR3 protein: CASSLGAAQTDTQYF
CDR3 DNA: TGCGCCAGCAGCCTGGGGGCCGCCCAGACAGATACGCAGTATTTT

V gene: TRBV5-1
J gene: TRBJ2-5
D gene: NA
clone size: NA
CDR3 length: 14
CDR3 protein: CASSDGEVRETQYF
CDR3 DNA: TGCGCCAGCAGCGACGGGGAAGTGAGAGAGACCCAGTACTTC

V gene: TRBV6-5
J gene: TRBJ2-5
D gene: TRBD2
clone size: NA
CDR3 length: 14
CDR3 protein: CASSYRGGQETQYF
CDR3 DNA: TGTGCCAGCAGTTACCGCGGGGGGCAAGAGACCCAGTACTTC

V gene: TRBV10-3
J gene: TRBJ2-7
D gene: TRBD1
clone size: NA
CDR3 length: 14
CDR3 protein: CAIKGQGPSYEQYF
CDR3 DNA: TGTGCCATCAAAGGACAGGGGCCCTCCTACGAGCAGTACTTC

V gene: TRBV29-1
J gene: TRBJ1-1
D gene: TRBD1
clone size: NA
CDR3 length: 14
CDR3 protein: CSVPGTGGYTEAFF
CDR3 DNA: TGCAGCGTACCCGGGACAGGGGGCTACACTGAAGCTTTCTTT

V gene: TRBV27
J gene: TRBJ1-6
D gene: NA
clone size: NA
CDR3 length: 16
CDR3 protein: CASSSGGVAMNSPLHF
CDR3 DNA: TGTGCCAGCAGTTCCGGGGGGGTAGCAATGAATTCACCCCTCCACTTT

V gene: TRBV6-5
J gene: TRBJ2-7
D gene: TRBD2
clone size: NA
CDR3 length: 14
CDR3 protein: CASRNRDYLYEQYF
CDR3 DNA: TGTGCCAGCAGGAACCGGGACTACCTCTACGAGCAGTACTTC

V gene: TRBV2
J gene: TRBJ1-1
D gene: NA
clone size: NA
CDR3 length: 13
CDR3 protein: CASKEEANTEAFF
CDR3 DNA: TGTGCCAGCAAGGAAGAGGCGAACACTGAAGCTTTCTTT

V gene: TRBV7-6
J gene: TRBJ2-3
D gene: TRBD1
clone size: NA
CDR3 length: 15
CDR3 protein: CASSLWTGGTDTQYF
CDR3 DNA: TGTGCCAGCAGCTTATGGACAGGGGGCACAGATACGCAGTATTTT

V gene: TRBV18
J gene: TRBJ2-7
D gene: NA
clone size: NA
CDR3 length: 14
CDR3 protein: CASSRLQGPWEQYF
CDR3 DNA: TGTGCCAGCTCACGACTCCAGGGGCCCTGGGAGCAGTACTTC

V gene: TRBV6-5
J gene: TRBJ1-2
D gene: TRBD1
clone size: NA
CDR3 length: 14
CDR3 protein: CASSYSGQGRGYTF
CDR3 DNA: TGTGCCAGCAGTTACTCGGGACAGGGTCGTGGCTACACCTTC